This TCR beta chain appears in the sequencing data of a study of shared clonotypes between healthy human individuals. Per the original data handling: There were no quality scores in the junction-only immunoSEQ sequences, so filtering differed. Some clones are missing from TCRdb's copy, which holds only in-frame ones; the method was immunoSEQ multiplex PCR. The DNA was the basis for D and trimming; V, J and clone size are from that table. The sample records about 1.9 million clones, 85% to 95% being singletons. Naive CD8 cells, CD45RO-negative and positively selected for CCR7, excluded terminally differentiated effector memory CD45RA+ cells. V was pared by 2 bases and J by 3 bases, with 12 bases between. Germline CDR1 and CDR2: MNHEY and SMNVEV (reference sequence). The CDR3 is made up of 15 amino acids.

Source material: naive CD8+ T cells from PBMCs. The source is a young man in good health. Some clones in this sample may be carry-over from other donors' samples. The gene calls are TRBV27 and TRBJ2-3, with a weak D call TRBD1 (5 bases). In nucleotides, the CDR3 is TGTGCCAGCAGTTTAGAAGGGGTATGGACAGATACGCAGTATTTT. The encoded protein is CASSLEGVWTDTQYF.